The TCR beta chain described here comes from a study of CD8+ T cells in alopecia areata. The study's findings and limits: Higher clonality and more expanded CD8+ clones appeared in lesional than normal scalp.

V was trimmed by 1 base and J by 5 bases, leaving 15 bases between them. Germline V CDR1 and CDR2: SGHTA, FQGTGA. The CDR3 is 15 amino acids. About this clone: What it binds is not known.

Isolated RNA was reverse transcribed into cDNA used as the sequencing template. The assay was immunoSEQ multiplex PCR, and TCRdb's table has in-frame clones only and misses some. The sample has 110,000 or so clones; about 61% are singletons. Treatment given: oral pan-JAK inhibitor, 5-10 mg twice daily. The sequence was collected from a human donor with alopecia areata. The chain has TRBV7-3 and TRBJ2-7, with D maybe TRBD1 (6 bases). This specimen was CD8+ T cells sorted from blood, taken at week 4, from a patient treated with tofacitinib. The CDR3 protein is CASSLIRGQGNEQYF. In DNA, the CDR3 is TGTGCCAGCAGCTTAATACGCGGGCAGGGGAACGAGCAGTACTTC. Supplemented by reference TRBV7-3 and TRBJ2-7, the full variable domain reads GAGVSQTPSNKVTEKGKYVELRCDPISGHTALYWYRQSLGQGPEFLIYFQGTGAADDSGLPNDRFFAVRPEGSVSTLKIQRTERGDSAVYLCASSLIRGQGNEQYFGPGTRLTVT.